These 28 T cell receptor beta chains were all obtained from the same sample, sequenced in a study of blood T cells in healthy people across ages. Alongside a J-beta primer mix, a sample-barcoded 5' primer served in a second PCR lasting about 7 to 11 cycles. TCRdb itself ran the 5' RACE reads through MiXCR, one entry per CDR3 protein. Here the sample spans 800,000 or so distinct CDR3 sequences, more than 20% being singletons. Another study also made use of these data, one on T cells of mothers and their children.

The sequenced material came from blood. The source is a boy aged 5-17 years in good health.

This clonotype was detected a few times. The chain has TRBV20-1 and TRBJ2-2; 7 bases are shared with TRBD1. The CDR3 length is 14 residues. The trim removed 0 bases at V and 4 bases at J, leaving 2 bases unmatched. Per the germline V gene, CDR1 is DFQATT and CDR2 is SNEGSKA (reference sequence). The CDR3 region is CSARDRTGTGELFF. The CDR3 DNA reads TGCAGTGCTAGAGATAGGACAGGCACCGGGGAGCTGTTTTTT.

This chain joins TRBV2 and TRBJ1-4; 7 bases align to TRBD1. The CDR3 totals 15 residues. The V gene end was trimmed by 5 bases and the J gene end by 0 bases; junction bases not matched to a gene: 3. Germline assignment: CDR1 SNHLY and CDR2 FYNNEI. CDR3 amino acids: CASSPQGTTNEKLFF. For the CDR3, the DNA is TGTGCCAGCAGTCCACAGGGGACAACTAATGAAAAACTGTTTTTT.

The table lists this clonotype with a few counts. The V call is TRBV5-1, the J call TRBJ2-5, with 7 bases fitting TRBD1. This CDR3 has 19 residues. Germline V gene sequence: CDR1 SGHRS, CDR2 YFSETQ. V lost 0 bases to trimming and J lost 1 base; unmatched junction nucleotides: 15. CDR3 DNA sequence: TGCGCCAGCAGCTTGGTGGGTAGTGGGACAGAGCGCTTCCAAGAGACCCAGTACTTC. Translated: CASSLVGSGTERFQETQYF.

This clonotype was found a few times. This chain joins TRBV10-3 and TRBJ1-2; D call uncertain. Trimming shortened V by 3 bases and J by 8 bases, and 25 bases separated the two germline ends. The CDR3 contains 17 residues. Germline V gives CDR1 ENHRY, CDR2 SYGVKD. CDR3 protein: CAISEIRAAMTMAGYTF. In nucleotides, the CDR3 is TGTGCCATCAGTGAAATTAGGGCCGCTATGACCATGGCCGGCTACACCTTC.

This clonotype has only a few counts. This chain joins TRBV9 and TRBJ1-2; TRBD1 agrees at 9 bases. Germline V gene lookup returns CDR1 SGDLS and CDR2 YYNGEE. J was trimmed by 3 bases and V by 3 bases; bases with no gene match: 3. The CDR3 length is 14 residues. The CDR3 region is CASSEQGAYYGYTF. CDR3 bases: TGTGCCAGCAGCGAACAGGGGGCCTACTATGGCTACACCTTC.

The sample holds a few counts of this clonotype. This CDR3 is CSGTGSAYNEQFF. The CDR3, as DNA: TGCAGCGGGACAGGGTCCGCCTACAATGAGCAGTTCTTC. The chain links TRBV29-1 to TRBJ2-5; 8 bases line up with TRBD1. The J call could be wrong; TRBJ2-1 is a better fit for the DNA end. The CDR3 runs 13 residues. The germline V gene encodes CDR1 SQVTM and CDR2 ANQGSEA.

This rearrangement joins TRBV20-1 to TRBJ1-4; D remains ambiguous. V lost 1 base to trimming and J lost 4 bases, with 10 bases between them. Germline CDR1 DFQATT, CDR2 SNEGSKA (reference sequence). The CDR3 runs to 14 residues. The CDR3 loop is CSARVPGGNEKLFF. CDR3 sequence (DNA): TGCAGTGCTAGAGTCCCAGGTGGTAATGAAAAACTGTTTTTT.

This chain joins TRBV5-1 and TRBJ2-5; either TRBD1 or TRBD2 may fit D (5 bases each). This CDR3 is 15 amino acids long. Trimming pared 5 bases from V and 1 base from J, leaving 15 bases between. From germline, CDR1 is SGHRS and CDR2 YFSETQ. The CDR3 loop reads CASRSYPGPQETQYF. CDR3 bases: TGCGCCAGCAGAAGCTATCCGGGACCCCAAGAGACCCAGTACTTC.

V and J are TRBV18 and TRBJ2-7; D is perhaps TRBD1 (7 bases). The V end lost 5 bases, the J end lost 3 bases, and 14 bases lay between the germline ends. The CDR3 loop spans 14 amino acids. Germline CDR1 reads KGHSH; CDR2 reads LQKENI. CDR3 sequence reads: CASSEGAGGYEQYF. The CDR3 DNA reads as TGTGCCAGCTCAGAGGGGGCCGGGGGCTACGAGCAGTACTTC.

The CDR3: CASSIEGWNTGELFF. As DNA, the CDR3 is TGTGCCAGTAGTATTGAGGGGTGGAACACCGGGGAGCTGTTTTTT. V and J are TRBV19 and TRBJ2-2, with D possibly called TRBD1 or TRBD2 (5 bases each). Germline-derived CDR1 and CDR2 are LNHDA and SQIVND (reference sequence). The CDR3 extends over 15 amino acids. Trimming took 3 bases from V and 1 from J, leaving 9 bases between them.

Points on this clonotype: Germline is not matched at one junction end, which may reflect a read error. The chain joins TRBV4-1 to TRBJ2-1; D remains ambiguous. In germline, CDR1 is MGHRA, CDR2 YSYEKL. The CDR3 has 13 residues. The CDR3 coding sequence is TGCGCCAGCAGCCGCCTTTATGACAATGAGCGGTTCTTC. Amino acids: CASSRLYDNERFF.

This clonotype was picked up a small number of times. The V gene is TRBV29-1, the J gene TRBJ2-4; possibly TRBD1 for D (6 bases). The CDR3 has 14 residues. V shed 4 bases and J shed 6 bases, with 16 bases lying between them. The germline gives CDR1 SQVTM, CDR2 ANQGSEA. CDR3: CSVARGGQTNIQYF. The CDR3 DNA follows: TGCAGCGTTGCCCGAGGGGGACAAACAAACATTCAGTACTTC.

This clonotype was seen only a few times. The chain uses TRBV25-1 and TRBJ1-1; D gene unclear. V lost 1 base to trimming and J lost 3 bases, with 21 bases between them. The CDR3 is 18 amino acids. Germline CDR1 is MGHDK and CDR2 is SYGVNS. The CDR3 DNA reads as TGTGCCAGCAGTGAATCCACTGGCTGGGAACCGGTGGACACTGAAGCTTTCTTT. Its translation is CASSESTGWEPVDTEAFF.

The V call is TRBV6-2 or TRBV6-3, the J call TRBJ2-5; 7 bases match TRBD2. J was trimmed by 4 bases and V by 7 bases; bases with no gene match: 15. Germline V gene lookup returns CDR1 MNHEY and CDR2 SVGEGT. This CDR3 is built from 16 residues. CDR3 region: CASNLASGELVETQYF. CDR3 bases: TGTGCCAGCAACCTAGCCAGCGGGGAGTTGGTAGAGACCCAGTACTTC.

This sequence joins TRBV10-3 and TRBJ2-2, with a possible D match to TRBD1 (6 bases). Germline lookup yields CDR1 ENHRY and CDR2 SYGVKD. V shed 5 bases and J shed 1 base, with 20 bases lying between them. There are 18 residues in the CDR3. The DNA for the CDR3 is TGTGCCATCAGTATATCAGGGGCCGATACTATGAACACCGGGGAGCTGTTTTTT. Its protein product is CAISISGADTMNTGELFF.

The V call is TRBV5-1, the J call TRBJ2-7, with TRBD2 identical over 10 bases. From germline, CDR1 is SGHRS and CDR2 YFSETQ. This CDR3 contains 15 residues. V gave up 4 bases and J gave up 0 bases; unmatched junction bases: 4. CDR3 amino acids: CASSVAGGLSYEQYF. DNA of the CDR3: TGCGCCAGCAGCGTAGCGGGGGGTCTCTCCTACGAGCAGTACTTC.

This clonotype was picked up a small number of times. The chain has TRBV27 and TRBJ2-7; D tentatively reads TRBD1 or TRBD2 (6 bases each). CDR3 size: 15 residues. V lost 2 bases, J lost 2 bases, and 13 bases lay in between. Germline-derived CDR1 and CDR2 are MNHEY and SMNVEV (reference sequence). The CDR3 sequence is CASSLVVGGAYEQYF. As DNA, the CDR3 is TGTGCCAGCAGTTTAGTGGTGGGGGGCGCCTACGAGCAGTACTTC.

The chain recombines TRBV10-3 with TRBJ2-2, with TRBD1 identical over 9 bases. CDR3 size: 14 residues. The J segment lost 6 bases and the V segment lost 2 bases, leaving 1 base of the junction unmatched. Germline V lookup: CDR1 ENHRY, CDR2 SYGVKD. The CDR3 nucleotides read TGTGCCATCAGTGAGGGACAGGGGTCCGGGGAGCTGTTTTTT. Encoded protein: CAISEGQGSGELFF.

The CDR3, as DNA: TGCGCCAGCAGCCTTGGGACCAGACCGAATCAGCCCCAGCATTTT. Translating gives CASSLGTRPNQPQHF. The V gene is TRBV5-1, the J gene TRBJ1-5; tentative D call: TRBD1 (5 bases). The CDR3 consists of 15 residues. V lost 4 bases and J 4 bases, leaving 15 bases between the germline ends. CDR1 is SGHRS, CDR2 YFSETQ, per germline.

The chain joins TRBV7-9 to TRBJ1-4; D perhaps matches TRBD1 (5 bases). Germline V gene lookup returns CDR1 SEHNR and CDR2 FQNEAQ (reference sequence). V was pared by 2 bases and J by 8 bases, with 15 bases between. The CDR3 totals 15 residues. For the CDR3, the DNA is TGTGCCAGCAGCTTAAGTTACGGGGCCCAAGAAAAACTGTTTTTT. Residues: CASSLSYGAQEKLFF.

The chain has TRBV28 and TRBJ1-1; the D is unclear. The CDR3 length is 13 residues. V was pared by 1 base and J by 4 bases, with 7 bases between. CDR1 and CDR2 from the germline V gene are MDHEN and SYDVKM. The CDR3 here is CASSLSHFTEAFF. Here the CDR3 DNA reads TGTGCCAGCAGTTTATCCCACTTCACTGAAGCTTTCTTT.

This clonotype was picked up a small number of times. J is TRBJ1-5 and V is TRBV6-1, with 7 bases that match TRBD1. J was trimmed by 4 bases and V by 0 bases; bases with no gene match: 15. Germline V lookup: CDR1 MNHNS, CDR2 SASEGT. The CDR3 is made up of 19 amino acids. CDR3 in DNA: TGTGCCAGCAGTGAAGCCTTGACAGGGAGGTATGATTGGAATCAGCCCCAGCATTTT. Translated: CASSEALTGRYDWNQPQHF.

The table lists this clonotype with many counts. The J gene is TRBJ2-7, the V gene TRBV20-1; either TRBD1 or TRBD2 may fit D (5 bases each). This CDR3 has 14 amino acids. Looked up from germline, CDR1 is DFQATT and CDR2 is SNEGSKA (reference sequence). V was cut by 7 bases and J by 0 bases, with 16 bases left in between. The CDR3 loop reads CSVPGWGSSYEQYF. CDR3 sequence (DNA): TGCAGTGTTCCAGGCTGGGGGAGCTCCTACGAGCAGTACTTC.

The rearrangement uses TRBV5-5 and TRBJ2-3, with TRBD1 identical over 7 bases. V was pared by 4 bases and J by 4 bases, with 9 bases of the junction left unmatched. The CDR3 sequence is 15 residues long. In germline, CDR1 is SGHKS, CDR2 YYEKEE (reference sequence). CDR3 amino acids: CASSEQGFEADTQYF. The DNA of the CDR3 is TGTGCCAGCAGCGAACAGGGGTTTGAGGCAGATACGCAGTATTTT.

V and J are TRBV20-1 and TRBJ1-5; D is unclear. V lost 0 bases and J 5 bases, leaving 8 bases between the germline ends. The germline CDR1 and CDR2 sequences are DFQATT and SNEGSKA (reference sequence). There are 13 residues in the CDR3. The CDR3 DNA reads TGCAGTGCTAGAGAGGTGGCCGATCAGCCCCAGCATTTT. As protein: CSAREVADQPQHF.

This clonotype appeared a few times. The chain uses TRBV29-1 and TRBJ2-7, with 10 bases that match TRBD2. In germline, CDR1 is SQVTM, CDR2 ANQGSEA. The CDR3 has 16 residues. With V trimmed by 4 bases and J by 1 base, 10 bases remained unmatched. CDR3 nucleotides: TGCAGCGTTGGGGCTAGCGGGAGAGGGGGATCCTACGAGCAGTACTTC. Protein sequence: CSVGASGRGGSYEQYF.

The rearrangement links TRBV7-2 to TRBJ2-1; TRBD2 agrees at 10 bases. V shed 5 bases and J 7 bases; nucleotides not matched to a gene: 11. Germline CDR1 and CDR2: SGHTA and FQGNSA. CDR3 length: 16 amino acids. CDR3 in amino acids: CASSRHRSGGVNEQFF. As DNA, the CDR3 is TGTGCCAGCAGCAGGCACCGGAGCGGGGGGGTAAATGAGCAGTTCTTC.

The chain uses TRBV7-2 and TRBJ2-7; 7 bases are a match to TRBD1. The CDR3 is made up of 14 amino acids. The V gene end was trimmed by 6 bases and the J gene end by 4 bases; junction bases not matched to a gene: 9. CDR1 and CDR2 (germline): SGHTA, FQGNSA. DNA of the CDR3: TGTGCCAGCAGTACAGGGGTCTTTCCTTACGAGCAGTACTTC. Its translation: CASSTGVFPYEQYF.